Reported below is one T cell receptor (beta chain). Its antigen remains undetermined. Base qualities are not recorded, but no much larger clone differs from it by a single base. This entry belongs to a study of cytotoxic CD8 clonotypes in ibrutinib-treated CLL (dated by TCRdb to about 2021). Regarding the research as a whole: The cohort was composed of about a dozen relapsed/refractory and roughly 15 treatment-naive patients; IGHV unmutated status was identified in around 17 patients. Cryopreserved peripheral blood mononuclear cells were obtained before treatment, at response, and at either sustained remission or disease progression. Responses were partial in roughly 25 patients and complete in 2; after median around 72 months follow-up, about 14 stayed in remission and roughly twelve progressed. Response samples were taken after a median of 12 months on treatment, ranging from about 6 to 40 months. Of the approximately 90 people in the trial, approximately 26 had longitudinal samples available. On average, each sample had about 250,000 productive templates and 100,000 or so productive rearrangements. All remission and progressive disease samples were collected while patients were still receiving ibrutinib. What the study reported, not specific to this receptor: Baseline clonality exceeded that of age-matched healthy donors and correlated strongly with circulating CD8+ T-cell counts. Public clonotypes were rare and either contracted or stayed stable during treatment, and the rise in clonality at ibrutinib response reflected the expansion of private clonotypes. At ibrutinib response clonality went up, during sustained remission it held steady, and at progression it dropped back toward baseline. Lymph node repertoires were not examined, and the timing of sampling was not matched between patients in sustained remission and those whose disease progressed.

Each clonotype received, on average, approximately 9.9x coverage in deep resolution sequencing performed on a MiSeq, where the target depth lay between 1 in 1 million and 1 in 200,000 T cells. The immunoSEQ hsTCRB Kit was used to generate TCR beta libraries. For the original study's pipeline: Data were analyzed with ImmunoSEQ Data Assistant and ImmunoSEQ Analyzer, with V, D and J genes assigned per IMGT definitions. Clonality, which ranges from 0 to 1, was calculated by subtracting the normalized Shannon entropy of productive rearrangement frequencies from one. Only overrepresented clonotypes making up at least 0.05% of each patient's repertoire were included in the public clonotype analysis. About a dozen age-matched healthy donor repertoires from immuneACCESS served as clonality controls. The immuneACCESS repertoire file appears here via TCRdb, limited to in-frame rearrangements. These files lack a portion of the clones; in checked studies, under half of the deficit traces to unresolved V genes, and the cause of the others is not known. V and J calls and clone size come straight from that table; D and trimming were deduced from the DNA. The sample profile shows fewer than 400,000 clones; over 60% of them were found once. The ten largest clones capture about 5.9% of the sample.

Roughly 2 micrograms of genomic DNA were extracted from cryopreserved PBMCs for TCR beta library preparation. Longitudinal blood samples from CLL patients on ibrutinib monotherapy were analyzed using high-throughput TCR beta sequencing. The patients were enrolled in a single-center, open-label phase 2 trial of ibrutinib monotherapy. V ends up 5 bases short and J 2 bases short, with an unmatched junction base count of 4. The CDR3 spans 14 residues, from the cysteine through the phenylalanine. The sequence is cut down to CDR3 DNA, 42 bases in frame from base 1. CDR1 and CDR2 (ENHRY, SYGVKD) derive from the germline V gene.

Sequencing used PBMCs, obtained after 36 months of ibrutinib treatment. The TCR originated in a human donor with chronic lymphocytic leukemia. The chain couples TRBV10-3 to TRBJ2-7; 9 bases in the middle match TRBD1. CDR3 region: CAISSGTGTYEQYF. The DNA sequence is TGTGCCATCAGTTCCGGGACAGGGACCTACGAGCAGTACTTC.